This TCR beta chain was sequenced for a study of shared clonotypes between healthy human individuals. Germline V CDR1 and CDR2: MDHEN, SYDVKM. This CDR3 contains 15 residues. V lost 6 bases and J 7 bases, leaving 19 bases between the germline ends. Assay: immunoSEQ multiplex PCR; the TCRdb copy retains only in-frame clones and omits some. The sample yields about 1 million clones, approximately 68% seen once. The sample was memory CD4+ T cells sorted from blood. Subset specified: CD45RA-negative fraction. The receptor was derived from a young man in good health. This chain links TRBV28 with TRBJ1-5; D gene ambiguous. CDR3 in DNA: TGTGCCAGCAGCCCCCTAGCGCCTTCCTTACAGCCCCAGCATTTT. It encodes CASSPLAPSLQPQHF.